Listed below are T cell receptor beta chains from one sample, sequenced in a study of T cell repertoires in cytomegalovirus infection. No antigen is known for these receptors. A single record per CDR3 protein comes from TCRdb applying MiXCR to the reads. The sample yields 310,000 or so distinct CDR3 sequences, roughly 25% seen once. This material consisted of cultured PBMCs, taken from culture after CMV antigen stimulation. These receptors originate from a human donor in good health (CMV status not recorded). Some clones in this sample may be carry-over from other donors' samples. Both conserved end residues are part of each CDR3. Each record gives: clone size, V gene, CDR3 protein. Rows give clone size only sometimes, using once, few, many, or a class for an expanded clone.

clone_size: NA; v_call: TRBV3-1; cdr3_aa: CASSPGLAGGPSYNEQFF
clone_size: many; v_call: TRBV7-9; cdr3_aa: CASSFLTGTGGRGEQFF
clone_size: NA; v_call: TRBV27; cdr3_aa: CASSSRIGETQYF
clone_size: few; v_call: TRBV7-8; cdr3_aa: CASSLGTRNGYTF
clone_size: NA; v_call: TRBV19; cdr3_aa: CTSSIDTGTANGYTF
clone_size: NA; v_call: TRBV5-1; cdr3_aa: CASSPALAGSSYNEQFF
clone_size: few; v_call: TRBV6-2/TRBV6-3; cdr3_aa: CASSEGWGHISGNTIYF
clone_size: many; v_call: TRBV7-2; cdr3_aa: CASSSRPNEQFF
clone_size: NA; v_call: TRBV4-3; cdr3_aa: CASSQDPGQGNEKLFF
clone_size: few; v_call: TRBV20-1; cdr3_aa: CSAASGSTGELFF
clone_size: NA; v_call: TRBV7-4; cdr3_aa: CASSLLGAHEKLFF
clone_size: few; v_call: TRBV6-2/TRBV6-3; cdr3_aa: CASTILRTGGTPEAFF
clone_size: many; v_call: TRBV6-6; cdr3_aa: CATNRGGSQETQYF
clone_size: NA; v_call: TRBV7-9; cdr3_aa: CASGGTPAKGDTQYF
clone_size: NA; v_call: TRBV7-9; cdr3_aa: CASSLIRDFNEQFF
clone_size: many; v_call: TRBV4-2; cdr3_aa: CASSQESRKAFF
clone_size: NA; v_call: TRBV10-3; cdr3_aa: CAITPGQGDIAGAFF
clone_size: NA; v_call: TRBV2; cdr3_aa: CASRVAAGYEQYF
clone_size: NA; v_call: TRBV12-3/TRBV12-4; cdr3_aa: CASSIRLASANEKLFF
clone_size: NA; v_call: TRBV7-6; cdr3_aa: CASSLSVQGGTQYF
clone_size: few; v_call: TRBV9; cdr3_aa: CASSVTSGRAWENIQYF
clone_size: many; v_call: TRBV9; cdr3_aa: CASSAVPGGPSEQYF
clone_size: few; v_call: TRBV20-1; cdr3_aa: CSARDPSGPGGGELFF
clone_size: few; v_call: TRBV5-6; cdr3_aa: CASSPPIGSPAYNSPLHF
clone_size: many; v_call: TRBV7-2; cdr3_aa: CASSSRLAGVMDEQFF
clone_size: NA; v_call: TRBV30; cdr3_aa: CAWSKHEPYEQYF
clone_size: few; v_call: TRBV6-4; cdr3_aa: CASSPEQHTGELFF
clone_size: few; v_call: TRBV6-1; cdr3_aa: CASKTGAMNTEAFF
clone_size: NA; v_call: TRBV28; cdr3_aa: CASSFLPSDSGANVLTF
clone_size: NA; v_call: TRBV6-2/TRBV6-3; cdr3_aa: CASSYSGLAGRYEQYF
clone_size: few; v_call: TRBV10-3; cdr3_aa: CAISLDAHQPQHF
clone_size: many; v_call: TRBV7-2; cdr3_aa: CASSSGLAGGYYNEQFF
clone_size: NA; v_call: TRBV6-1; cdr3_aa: CASKPGTGGSGELFF
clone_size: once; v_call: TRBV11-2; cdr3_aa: CASSLDPNPNEKLFF
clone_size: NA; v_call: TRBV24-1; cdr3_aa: CATSEGVGNQPQHF
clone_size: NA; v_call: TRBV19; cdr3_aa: CASSIVGLQGRGEKLFF
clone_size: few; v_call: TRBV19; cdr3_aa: CASTPARLGFGGELFF
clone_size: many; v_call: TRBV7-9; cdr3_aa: CASGSRDPQEETQYF
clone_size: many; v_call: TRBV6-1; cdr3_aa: CASSDDPGLGADEQFF
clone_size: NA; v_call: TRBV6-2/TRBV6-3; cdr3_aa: CAGCTGLAGDTGELFF
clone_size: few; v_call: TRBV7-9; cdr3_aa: CASSLTNVRETQYF
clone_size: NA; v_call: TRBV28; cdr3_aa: CASIDTGTANTEAFF
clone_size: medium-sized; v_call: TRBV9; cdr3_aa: CASSTVTGSSGANVLTF
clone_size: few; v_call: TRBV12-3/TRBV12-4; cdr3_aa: CASSSSVAKETQYF
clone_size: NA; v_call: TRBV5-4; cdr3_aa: CASSLGSGQGFTSPLHF
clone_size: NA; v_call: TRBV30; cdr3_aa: CAWSVATGNTIYF
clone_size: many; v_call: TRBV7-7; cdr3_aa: CASSPQADPQYNEQFF
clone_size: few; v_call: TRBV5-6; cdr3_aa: CASSSLLEGPGGELFF
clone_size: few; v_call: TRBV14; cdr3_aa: CASSHTRVSSYNEQFF
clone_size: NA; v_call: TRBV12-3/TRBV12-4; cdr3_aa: CASKVAGFQQYF
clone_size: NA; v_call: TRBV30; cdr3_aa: CAWSKVLNTEAFF
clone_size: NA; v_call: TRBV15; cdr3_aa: CATSRDAGVQETQYF
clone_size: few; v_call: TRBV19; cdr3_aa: CASSRILGYEQFF